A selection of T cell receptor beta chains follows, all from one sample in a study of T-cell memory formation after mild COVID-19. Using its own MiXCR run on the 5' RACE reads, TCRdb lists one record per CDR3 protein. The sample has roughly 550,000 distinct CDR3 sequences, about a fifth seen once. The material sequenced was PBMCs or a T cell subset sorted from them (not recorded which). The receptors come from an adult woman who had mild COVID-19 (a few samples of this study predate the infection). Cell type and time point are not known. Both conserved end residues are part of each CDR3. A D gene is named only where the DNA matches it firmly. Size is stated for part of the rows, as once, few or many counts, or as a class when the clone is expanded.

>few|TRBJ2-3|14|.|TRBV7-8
TGTGCCAGCAGCTTAGTGGGGGACTCATATACGCAGTATTTT
CASSLVGDSYTQYF
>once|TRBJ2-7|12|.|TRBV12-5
TGTGCTAGTGGTTTTGGATCGGACGAGCAGTACTTC
CASGFGSDEQYF
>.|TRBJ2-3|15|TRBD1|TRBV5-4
TGTGCCAGCAGCTTGTTACGACAGGGATCAGATACGCAGTATTTT
CASSLLRQGSDTQYF
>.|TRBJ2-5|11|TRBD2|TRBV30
TGTGCCTGGACGGGAGGAGAGACCCAGTACTTC
CAWTGGETQYF
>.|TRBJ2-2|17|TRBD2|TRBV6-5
TGTGCCAGCAGTTACACCCAAGCGGGACTTTACACCGGGGAGCTGTTTTTT
CASSYTQAGLYTGELFF
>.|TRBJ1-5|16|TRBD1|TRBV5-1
TGCGCCAGCAGCAGATTAGACAGGGGCGGCAATCAGCCCCAGCATTTT
CASSRLDRGGNQPQHF
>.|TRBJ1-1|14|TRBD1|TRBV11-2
TGTGCCAGCAGCCCTACAGGGGAGGTCACTGAAGCTTTCTTT
CASSPTGEVTEAFF
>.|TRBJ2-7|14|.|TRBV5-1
TGCGCCAGCAGCTTGACGGCTCCCTCCTACGAGCAGTACTTC
CASSLTAPSYEQYF
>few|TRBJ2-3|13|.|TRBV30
TGTGCCTGGAGTGGGATCATGGCAGATACGCAGTATTTT
CAWSGIMADTQYF
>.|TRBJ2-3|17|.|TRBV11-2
TGTGCCAGCAGCTTAGCGTCGACGGAACTAAGCACAGATACGCAGTATTTT
CASSLASTELSTDTQYF
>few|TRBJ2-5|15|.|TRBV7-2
TGTGCCAGCAGCTTAGGGGGGAGACTACAAGAGACCCAGTACTTC
CASSLGGRLQETQYF
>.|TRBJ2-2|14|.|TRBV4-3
TGCGCCAGCAGCCAAGGGAGAAGGTTGGGGGAGCTGTTTTTT
CASSQGRRLGELFF
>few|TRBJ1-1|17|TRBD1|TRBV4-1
TGCGCCAGCAGCCTTACCAACTTGAGACAGGGGAACACTGAAGCTTTCTTT
CASSLTNLRQGNTEAFF
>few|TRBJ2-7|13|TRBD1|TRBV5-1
TGCGCCAGCAGCCCGGACAGGTTCGGCGAGCAGTACTTC
CASSPDRFGEQYF
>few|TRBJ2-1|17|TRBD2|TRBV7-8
TGTGCCAGCAGCTTGTTAGCGGCTAGCGGGAGTTATTATGAGCAGTTCTTC
CASSLLAASGSYYEQFF
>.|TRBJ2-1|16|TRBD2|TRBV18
TGTGCCAGCTCACCCGGACTAGCGGGGGGAGGAAATGAGCAGTTCTTC
CASSPGLAGGGNEQFF
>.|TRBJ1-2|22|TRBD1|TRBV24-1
TGTGCCACCAGTGATTTGCCTTCACCTAGGGGCCAAGACAGGGGGCTCCACTATGGCTACACCTTC
CATSDLPSPRGQDRGLHYGYTF
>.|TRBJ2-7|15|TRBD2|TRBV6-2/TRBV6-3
TGTGCCAGCAGGCAAAGCAGCGGGGCAGCCTACGAGCAGTACTTC
CASRQSSGAAYEQYF